This T cell receptor beta chain was sequenced in a study of early T cells in non-severe SARS-CoV-2 infection. Whole-study context: Chains from this unsorted whole-blood bulk RNA could not be paired. Study-wide results and caveats: Matching with VDJdb favored anti-spike CD8 responses (missing private and CD4 specificities).

The library protocol tagged individual cDNA molecules with unique molecular identifiers. TCRdb used MiXCR to reprocess the 5' RACE reads, holding one entry per CDR3 protein. The data show around 57,000 distinct CDR3 sequences, with 5.9% seen just once and about 3.4% held by the top ten. On this clonotype: The antigen is not known.

The germline V gene encodes CDR1 MNHEY and CDR2 SVGAGI. V shed 2 bases and J shed 6 bases, with 17 bases lying between them. The length of the CDR3 is 15 residues. The material was whole blood, obtained at baseline. The rearrangement joins TRBV6-5 to TRBJ2-7, with D perhaps being TRBD1 or TRBD2 (5 bases each). The clonotype comes from an adult who was a healthcare worker with PCR-confirmed SARS-CoV-2 infection or an uninfected control (not recorded which). The CDR3 nucleotides are TGTGCCAGCAGTTACACCGCCCCGGGGCAGGGCGAGCAGTACTTC. Its translation: CASSYTAPGQGEQYF.